These T cell receptor beta chains were read from a single sample in a study of blood T cells in healthy people across ages. Using its own MiXCR run on the 5' RACE reads, TCRdb lists one record per CDR3 protein. Here the sample spans about 680,000 distinct CDR3 sequences, 45% to 50% being singletons. The sample taken for sequencing was blood. The receptor set was obtained from a woman aged 55-70 years in good health. The CDR3 runs from the conserved cysteine through the conserved F or W. A D gene is named only where the DNA matches it firmly. A clone size is listed for some rows: how often the clone was seen (once, few, many), or a class if it is expanded.

CDR3 | DNA | size | J | V | D
CASSPWTGNTEAFF | TGCGCCAGCAGCCCGTGGACGGGGAACACTGAAGCTTTCTTT | many | TRBJ1-1 | TRBV4-3 | .
CASSPGQGPYNEQFF | TGCGCCAGCAGCCCAGGACAGGGACCCTACAATGAGCAGTTCTTC | . | TRBJ2-1 | TRBV4-3 | TRBD1
CASKAGGISIGNQPQHF | TGTGCCAGCAAGGCAGGGGGCATCTCGATCGGCAATCAGCCCCAGCATTTT | few | TRBJ1-5 | TRBV6-2/TRBV6-3 | TRBD1
CAGSEERGETQYF | TGTGCCGGCAGTGAAGAAAGGGGGGAGACCCAGTACTTC | . | TRBJ2-5 | TRBV2 | .
CASSLGQGEGSPLHF | TGTGCCAGCAGCTTAGGACAGGGCGAAGGTTCACCCCTCCACTTT | few | TRBJ1-6 | TRBV7-2 | TRBD1
CASSLEGNTEAFF | TGTGCCAGCAGCCTCGAGGGGAACACTGAAGCTTTCTTT | many | TRBJ1-1 | TRBV7-2 | .
CATSDLRWEGCEQYF | TGTGCCACCAGTGATTTGCGTTGGGAGGGCTGCGAGCAGTACTTC | . | TRBJ2-7 | TRBV24-1 | TRBD2
CACSMRTGGAEKLFF | TGTGCCTGCAGCATGAGGACAGGGGGGGCTGAAAAACTGTTTTTT | . | TRBJ1-4 | TRBV7-2 | TRBD1
CASSLGYGGLVETQYF | TGTGCCAGCAGCTTAGGCTACGGGGGACTTGTAGAGACCCAGTACTTC | . | TRBJ2-5 | TRBV11-2 | .
CASGFNVDEQFF | TGTGCTAGTGGTTTTAATGTCGATGAGCAGTTCTTC | few | TRBJ2-1 | TRBV12-5 | .
CATSRPRLAGGIQQSSYNEQFF | TGTGCCACCAGCAGACCTCGACTAGCGGGAGGGATACAGCAAAGCTCCTACAATGAGCAGTTCTTC | . | TRBJ2-1 | TRBV15 | TRBD2
CSVLPPYNEQFF | TGCAGCGTCCTGCCCCCCTACAATGAGCAGTTCTTC | few | TRBJ2-1 | TRBV29-1 | .
CSASGLLVRGLYEQYF | TGCAGTGCCAGCGGGTTGTTGGTAAGGGGGCTCTACGAGCAGTACTTC | . | TRBJ2-7 | TRBV20-1 | .
CASSLFESYEQYF | TGTGCCAGCAGCCTATTCGAGTCTTACGAGCAGTACTTC | many | TRBJ2-7 | TRBV5-5 | .
CASSLAYGSYEQYF | TGTGCCAGCAGCTTAGCCTACGGGAGCTACGAGCAGTACTTC | few | TRBJ2-7 | TRBV7-2 | .
CASSVGTTRRETQYF | TGTGCCAGCAGCGTCGGGACTACTCGACGGGAGACCCAGTACTTC | . | TRBJ2-5 | TRBV7-2 | TRBD2
CASRTRRAAGHNEQFF | TGTGCCAGCCGCACGCGGAGGGCCGCTGGGCACAATGAGCAGTTCTTC | few | TRBJ2-1 | TRBV5-6 | .
CASNSPGTPHRNEQFF | TGTGCCAGCAATTCTCCCGGGACCCCGCACCGGAATGAGCAGTTCTTC | . | TRBJ2-1 | TRBV28 | .
CASSPSPHNEQYF | TGTGCCAGCAGCCCTAGCCCCCACAATGAGCAGTACTTC | . | TRBJ2-7 | TRBV11-3 | .
CASSLYSGGTQYF | TGTGCCAGCAGCTTATATAGCGGCGGGACCCAGTACTTC | . | TRBJ2-5 | TRBV7-2 | .
CASSQAPSSYNEQYF | TGCGCCAGCAGCCAAGCCCCCAGCTCCTACAATGAGCAGTACTTC | . | TRBJ2-7 | TRBV4-3 | .
CASSQDGLYGYTF | TGCGCCAGCAGCCAGGACGGCCTGTATGGCTACACCTTC | few | TRBJ1-2 | TRBV4-3 | .
CASSQDPRRAQQYF | TGCGCCAGCAGCCAAGACCCCAGACGAGCCCAGCAGTACTTC | . | TRBJ2-7 | TRBV4-1 | .
CASSIMMGQPQHF | TGTGCCAGCAGCATAATGATGGGTCAGCCCCAGCATTTT | . | TRBJ1-5 | TRBV7-2 | .
CAISADTGTNKRYEQFF | TGTGCCATCAGTGCGGACACCGGGACCAACAAACGGTATGAGCAGTTCTTC | . | TRBJ2-1 | TRBV10-3 | .
CAQRRDTNTGELFF | TGTGCCCAACGACGGGACACCAACACCGGGGAGCTGTTTTTT | . | TRBJ2-2 | TRBV2 | .
CASSPSPTGRTGELFF | TGTGCCAGCAGCCCATCACCGACAGGGCGTACCGGGGAGCTGTTTTTT | . | TRBJ2-2 | TRBV5-6 | TRBD1
CATSDSFIAQYF | TGTGCCACCAGTGATTCGTTTATTGCGCAGTATTTT | . | TRBJ2-3 | TRBV24-1 | .
CASRNEALGTEAFF | TGTGCCAGCAGAAACGAGGCGTTGGGCACTGAAGCTTTCTTT | . | TRBJ1-1 | TRBV6-2/TRBV6-3 | .
CSLNSGEETQYF | TGCAGCCTGAACTCAGGGGAAGAGACCCAGTACTTC | . | TRBJ2-5 | TRBV29-1 | .
CASSLNRMPDTQYF | TGTGCCAGCAGCTTAAATAGGATGCCAGATACGCAGTATTTT | once | TRBJ2-3 | TRBV7-2 | .
CAWSPSGVDGYTF | TGTGCCTGGAGTCCATCAGGGGTTGACGGCTACACCTTC | few | TRBJ1-2 | TRBV30 | .
CASSASGGADYTDTQYF | TGTGCCAGCAGCGCTAGCGGGGGGGCGGACTACACAGATACGCAGTATTTT | . | TRBJ2-3 | TRBV28 | TRBD2
CASRSTSGSSYNEQFF | TGTGCCAGCAGGTCAACTAGCGGGAGCTCCTACAATGAGCAGTTCTTC | . | TRBJ2-1 | TRBV7-9 | TRBD2
CASSLGTGSNSPLHF | TGTGCCAGCAGCTTAGGGACAGGTTCTAATTCACCCCTCCACTTT | . | TRBJ1-6 | TRBV7-3 | TRBD1
CASSEVGLGYGYTF | TGTGCCAGCAGTGAAGTGGGGTTGGGCTATGGCTACACCTTC | few | TRBJ1-2 | TRBV6-1 | .
CASRYLAGDYNEQFF | TGTGCCAGCAGGTATCTAGCGGGAGACTACAATGAGCAGTTCTTC | few | TRBJ2-1 | TRBV12-3/TRBV12-4 | TRBD2